The source of this TCR beta chain is a study of human T cells and chemical hapten exposure. Time point indicated: healthy volunteer bleed at 2 weeks. It was from unfractionated whole blood that total RNA was extracted. After removal of 3 bases from V and 5 bases from J, the junction contained 3 bases not matched to a gene. Germline V gene sequence: CDR1 DFQATT, CDR2 SNEGSKA (reference sequence). CDR3 length equals 14 residues. MiXCR, applied by TCRdb to the RACE reads, yields one record per CDR3 protein. The data hold some 93,000 distinct CDR3 sequences, with about 8.7% observed a single time. The sequence was collected from a female donor in good health. Some clones in this sample may be carry-over from other donors' samples. Material for sequencing was whole blood. V and J are TRBV20-1 and TRBJ2-5; 13 bases are a match to TRBD2. The CDR3 loop reads CSASRTSGSETQYF. The CDR3 nucleotides are TGCAGTGCTAGTCGGACTAGCGGGAGTGAGACCCAGTACTTC.